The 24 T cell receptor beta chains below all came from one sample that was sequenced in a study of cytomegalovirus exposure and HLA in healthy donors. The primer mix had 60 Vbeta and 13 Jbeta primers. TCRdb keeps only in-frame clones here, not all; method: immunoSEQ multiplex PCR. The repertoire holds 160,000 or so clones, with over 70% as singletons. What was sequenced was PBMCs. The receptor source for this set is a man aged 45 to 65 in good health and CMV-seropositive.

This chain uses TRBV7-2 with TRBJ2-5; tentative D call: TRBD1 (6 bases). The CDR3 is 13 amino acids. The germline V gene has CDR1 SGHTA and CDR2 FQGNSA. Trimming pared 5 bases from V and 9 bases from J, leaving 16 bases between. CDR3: CASSPGHLQAQYF. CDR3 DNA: TGTGCCAGCAGCCCGGGACATTTACAGGCCCAGTACTTC.

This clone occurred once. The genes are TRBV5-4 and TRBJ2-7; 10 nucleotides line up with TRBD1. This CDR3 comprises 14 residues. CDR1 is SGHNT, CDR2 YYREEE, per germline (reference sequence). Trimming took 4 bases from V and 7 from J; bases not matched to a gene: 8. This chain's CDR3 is CASSLPGQGKEQYF. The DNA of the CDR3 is TGTGCCAGCAGCCTCCCGGGACAGGGGAAGGAGCAGTACTTC.

CDR3: CASSLRTANEQFF. The CDR3, as DNA: TGTGCCAGCAGCCTCCGGACAGCCAATGAGCAGTTCTTC. The chain recombines TRBV5-4 with TRBJ2-1, with a possible D match to TRBD1 (6 bases). Germline-derived CDR1 and CDR2 are SGHNT and YYREEE (reference sequence). The CDR3 covers 13 residues. With 4 bases removed from V and 6 bases from J, the gap between germline ends came to 11 bases.

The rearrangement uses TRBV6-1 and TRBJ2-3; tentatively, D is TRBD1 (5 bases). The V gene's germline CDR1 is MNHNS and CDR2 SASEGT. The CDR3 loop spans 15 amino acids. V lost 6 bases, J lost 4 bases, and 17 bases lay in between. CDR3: CASSQGLIIPDTQYF. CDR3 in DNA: TGTGCCAGCAGCCAGGGTCTAATAATCCCAGATACGCAGTATTTT.

The CDR3 DNA is TGTGCCAGCAGCGGAGCGGGGGTGACAACCCAGTACTTC. Translation gives CASSGAGVTTQYF. The chain links TRBV9 to TRBJ2-5, with 8 nucleotides matching TRBD2. The germline CDR1 and CDR2 sequences are SGDLS and YYNGEE. CDR3 length: 13 amino acids. The V gene end was trimmed by 3 bases and the J gene end by 8 bases; junction bases not matched to a gene: 6.

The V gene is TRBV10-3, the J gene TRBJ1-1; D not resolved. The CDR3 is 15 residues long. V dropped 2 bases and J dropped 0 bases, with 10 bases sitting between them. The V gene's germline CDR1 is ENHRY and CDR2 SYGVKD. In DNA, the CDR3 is TGTGCCATCAGTGAGATCGGCACTATGAACACTGAAGCTTTCTTT. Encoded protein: CAISEIGTMNTEAFF.

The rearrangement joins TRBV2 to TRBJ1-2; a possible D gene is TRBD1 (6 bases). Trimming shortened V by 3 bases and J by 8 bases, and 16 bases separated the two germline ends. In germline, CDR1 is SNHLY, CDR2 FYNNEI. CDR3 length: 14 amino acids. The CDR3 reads CASSESAGAGGYTF. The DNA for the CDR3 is TGTGCCAGCAGTGAGAGCGCAGGGGCGGGCGGCTACACCTTC.

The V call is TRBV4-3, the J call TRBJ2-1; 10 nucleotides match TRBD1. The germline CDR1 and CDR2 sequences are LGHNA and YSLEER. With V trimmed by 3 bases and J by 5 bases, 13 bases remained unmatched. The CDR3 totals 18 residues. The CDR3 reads CASSQTPIGTGANNEQFF. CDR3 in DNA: TGCGCCAGCAGCCAGACACCCATCGGGACAGGGGCAAACAATGAGCAGTTCTTC.

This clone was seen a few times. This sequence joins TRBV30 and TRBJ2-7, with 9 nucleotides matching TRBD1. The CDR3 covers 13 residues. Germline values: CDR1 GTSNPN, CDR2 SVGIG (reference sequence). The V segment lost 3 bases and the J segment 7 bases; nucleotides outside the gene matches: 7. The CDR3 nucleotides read TGTGCCTGGAGCCGGGACAGGGAGGGGGAGCAGTACTTC. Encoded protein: CAWSRDREGEQYF.

CDR3 sequence reads: CASIPGTSRRSYNEQFF. CDR3 bases: TGTGCCAGCATTCCCGGGACTAGTCGGCGCTCCTACAATGAGCAGTTCTTC. This chain uses TRBV7-8 with TRBJ2-1; 8 positions agree with TRBD2. CDR1 SGHVS and CDR2 FQNEAQ come from the germline V gene. The CDR3 covers 17 residues. Trimming took 7 bases from V and 0 from J; bases not matched to a gene: 11. Combining the CDR3 with reference TRBV7-8 and TRBJ2-1 gives the whole variable domain GAGVSQSPRYKVAKRGQDVALRCDPISGHVSLFWYQQALGQGPEFLTYFQNEAQLDKSGLPSDRFFAERPEGSVSTLKIQRTQQEDSAVYLCASIPGTSRRSYNEQFFGPGTRLTVL.

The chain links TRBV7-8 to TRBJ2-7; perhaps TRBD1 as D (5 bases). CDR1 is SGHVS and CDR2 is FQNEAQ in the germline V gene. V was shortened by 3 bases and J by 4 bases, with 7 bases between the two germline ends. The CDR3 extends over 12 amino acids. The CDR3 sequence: CASSFQGYEQYF. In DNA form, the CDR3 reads TGTGCCAGCAGCTTCCAGGGATACGAGCAGTACTTC.

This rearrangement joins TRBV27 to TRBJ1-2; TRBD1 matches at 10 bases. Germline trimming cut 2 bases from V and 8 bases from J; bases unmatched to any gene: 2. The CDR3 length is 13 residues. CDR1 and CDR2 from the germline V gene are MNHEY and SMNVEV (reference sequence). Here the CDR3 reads CASSLRGQGGYTF. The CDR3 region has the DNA TGTGCCAGCAGTTTAAGGGGACAGGGGGGCTACACCTTC.

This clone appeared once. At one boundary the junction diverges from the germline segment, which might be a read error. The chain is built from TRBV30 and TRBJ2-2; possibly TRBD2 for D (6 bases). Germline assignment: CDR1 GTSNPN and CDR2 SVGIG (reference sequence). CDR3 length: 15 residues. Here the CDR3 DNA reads TGTGCCGGGAGACCGTGGGGACTGAACACCGGGGAGCTGTTTTTT. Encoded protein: CAGRPWGLNTGELFF.

For the CDR3, the DNA is TGTGCCAGCTCACCGTTAGGATGGACAGGGAGGATACCCGCTCGTGGAAACACCATATATTTT. Translation: CASSPLGWTGRIPARGNTIYF. This chain joins TRBV18 and TRBJ1-3; 8 positions agree with TRBD1. From germline, CDR1 is KGHSH and CDR2 LQKENI. The trim removed 3 bases at V and 3 bases at J, leaving 22 bases unmatched. This CDR3 region has 21 residues.

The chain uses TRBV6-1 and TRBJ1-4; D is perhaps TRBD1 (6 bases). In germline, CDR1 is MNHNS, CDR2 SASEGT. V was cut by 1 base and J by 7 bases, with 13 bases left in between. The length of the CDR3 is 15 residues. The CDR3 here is CASSEEGRGREKLFF. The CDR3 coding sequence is TGTGCCAGCAGTGAAGAGGGCAGGGGTCGTGAAAAACTGTTTTTT.

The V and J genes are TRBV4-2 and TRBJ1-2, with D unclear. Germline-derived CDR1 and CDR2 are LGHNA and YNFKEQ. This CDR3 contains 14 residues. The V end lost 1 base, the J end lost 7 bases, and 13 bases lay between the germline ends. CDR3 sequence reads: CASSQGSGFSGYTF. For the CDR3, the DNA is TGTGCCAGCAGCCAAGGGAGCGGGTTCAGTGGCTACACCTTC.

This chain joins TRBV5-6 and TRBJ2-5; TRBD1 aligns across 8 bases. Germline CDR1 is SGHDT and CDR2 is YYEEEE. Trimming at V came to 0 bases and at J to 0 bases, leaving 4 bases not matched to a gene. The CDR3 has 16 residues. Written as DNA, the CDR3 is TGTGCCAGCAGCTTGGGGACAGGGAGGTACCAAGAGACCCAGTACTTC. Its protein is CASSLGTGRYQETQYF.

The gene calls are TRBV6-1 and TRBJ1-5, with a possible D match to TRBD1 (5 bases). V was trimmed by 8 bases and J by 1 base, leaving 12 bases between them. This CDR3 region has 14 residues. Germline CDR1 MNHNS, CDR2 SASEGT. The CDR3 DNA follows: TGTGCCAGCCTATCGGACACGAGCAATCAGCCCCAGCATTTT. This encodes CASLSDTSNQPQHF.

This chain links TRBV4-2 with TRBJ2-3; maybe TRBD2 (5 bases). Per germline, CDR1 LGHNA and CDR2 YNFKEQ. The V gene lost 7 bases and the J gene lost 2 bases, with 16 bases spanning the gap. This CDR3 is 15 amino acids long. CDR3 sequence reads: CASTGPGFDTDTQYF. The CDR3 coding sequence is TGTGCCAGCACAGGTCCGGGATTTGACACAGATACGCAGTATTTT.

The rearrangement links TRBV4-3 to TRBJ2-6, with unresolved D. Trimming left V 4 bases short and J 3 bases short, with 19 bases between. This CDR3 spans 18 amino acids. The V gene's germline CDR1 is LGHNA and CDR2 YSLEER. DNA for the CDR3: TGCGCCAGCAGCCCAAACTACTTAGTGGGTCTTGGGGCCAACGTCCTGACTTTC. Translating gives CASSPNYLVGLGANVLTF.

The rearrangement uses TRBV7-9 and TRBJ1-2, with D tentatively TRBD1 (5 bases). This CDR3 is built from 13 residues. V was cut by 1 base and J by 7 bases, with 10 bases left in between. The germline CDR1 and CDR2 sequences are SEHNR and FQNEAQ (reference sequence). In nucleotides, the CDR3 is TGTGCCAGCAGCTTAGGGGTAGGGGCTGGCTACACCTTC. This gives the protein CASSLGVGAGYTF.

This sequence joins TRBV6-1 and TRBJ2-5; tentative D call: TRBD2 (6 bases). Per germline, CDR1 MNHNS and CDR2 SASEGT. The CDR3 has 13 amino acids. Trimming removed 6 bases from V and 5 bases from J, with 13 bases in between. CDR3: CASRSGVSETQYF. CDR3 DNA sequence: TGTGCCAGCAGATCGGGAGTATCGGAGACCCAGTACTTC.

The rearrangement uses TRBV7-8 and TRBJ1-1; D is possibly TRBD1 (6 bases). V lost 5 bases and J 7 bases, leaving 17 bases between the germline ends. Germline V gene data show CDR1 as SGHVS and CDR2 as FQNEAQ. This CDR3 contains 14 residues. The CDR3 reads CASSPSGTFGEAFF. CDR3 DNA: TGTGCCAGCAGCCCTTCCGGGACATTTGGTGAAGCTTTCTTT.

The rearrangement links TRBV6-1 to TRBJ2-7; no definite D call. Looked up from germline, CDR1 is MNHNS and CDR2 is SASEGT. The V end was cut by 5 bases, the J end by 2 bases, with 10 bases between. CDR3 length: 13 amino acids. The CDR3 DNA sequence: TGTGCCAGCAGTCCCAGGTATCCCTACGAGCAGTACTTC. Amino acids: CASSPRYPYEQYF.